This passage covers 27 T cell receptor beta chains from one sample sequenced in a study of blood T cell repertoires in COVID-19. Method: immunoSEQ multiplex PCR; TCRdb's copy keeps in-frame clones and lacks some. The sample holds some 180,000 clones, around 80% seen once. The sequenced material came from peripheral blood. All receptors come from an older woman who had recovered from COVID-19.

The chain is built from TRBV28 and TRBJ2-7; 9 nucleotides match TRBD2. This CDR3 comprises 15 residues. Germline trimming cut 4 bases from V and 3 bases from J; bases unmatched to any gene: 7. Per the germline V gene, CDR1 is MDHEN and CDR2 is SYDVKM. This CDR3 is CASSWGGRAVYEQYF. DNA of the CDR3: TGTGCCAGCAGTTGGGGCGGGAGGGCCGTCTACGAGCAGTACTTC.

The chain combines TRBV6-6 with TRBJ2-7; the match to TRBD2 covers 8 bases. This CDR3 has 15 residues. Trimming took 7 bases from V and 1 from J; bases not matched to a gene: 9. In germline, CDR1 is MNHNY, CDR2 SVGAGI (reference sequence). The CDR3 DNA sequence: TGTGCCAGCACCGCCTACGGGGGGGCATCCTACGAGCAGTACTTC. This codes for CASTAYGGASYEQYF.

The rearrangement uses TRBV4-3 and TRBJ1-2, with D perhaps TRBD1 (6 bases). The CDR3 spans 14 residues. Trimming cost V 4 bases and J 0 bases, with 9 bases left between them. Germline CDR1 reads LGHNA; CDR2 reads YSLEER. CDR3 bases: TGCGCCAGCAGCCCCAGGGGTCCTAACTATGGCTACACCTTC. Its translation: CASSPRGPNYGYTF.

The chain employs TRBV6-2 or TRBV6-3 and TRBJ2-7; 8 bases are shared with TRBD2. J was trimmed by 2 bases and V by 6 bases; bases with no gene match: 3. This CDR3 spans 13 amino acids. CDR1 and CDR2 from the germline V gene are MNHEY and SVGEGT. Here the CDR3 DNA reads TGTGCCAGCAGCAGCGGGGGCCCCTACGAGCAGTACTTC. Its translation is CASSSGGPYEQYF.

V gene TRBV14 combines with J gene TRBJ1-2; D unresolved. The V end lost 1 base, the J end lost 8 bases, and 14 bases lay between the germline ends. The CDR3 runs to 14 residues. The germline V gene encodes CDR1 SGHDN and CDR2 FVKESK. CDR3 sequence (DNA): TGTGCCAGCAGCCAAGTGGGGAGGGTGCGAGGCTACACCTTC. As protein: CASSQVGRVRGYTF.

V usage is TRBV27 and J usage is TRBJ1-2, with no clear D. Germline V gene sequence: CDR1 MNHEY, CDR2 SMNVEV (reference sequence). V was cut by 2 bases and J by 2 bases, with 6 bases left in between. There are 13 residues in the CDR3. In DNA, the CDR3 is TGTGCCAGCAGTTTACGCACAAACTATGGCTACACCTTC. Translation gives CASSLRTNYGYTF.

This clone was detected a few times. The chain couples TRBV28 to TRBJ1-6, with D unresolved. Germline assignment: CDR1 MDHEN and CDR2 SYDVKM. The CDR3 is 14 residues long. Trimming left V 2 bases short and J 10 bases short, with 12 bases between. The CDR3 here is CASSLSLRGSPLHF. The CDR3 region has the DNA TGTGCCAGCAGTTTAAGCCTCCGAGGATCACCCCTCCACTTT. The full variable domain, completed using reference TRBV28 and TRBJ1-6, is DVKVTQSSRYLVKRTGEKVFLECVQDMDHENMFWYRQDPGLGLRLIYFSYDVKMKEKGDIPEGYSVSREKKERFSLILESASTNQTSMYLCASSLSLRGSPLHFGNGTRLTVT.

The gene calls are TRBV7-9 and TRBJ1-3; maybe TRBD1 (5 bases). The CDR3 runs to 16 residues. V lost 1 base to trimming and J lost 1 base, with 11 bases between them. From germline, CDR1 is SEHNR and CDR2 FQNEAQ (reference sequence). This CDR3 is CASSLGEGASGNTIYF. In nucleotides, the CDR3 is TGTGCCAGCAGCTTAGGGGAAGGGGCTTCTGGAAACACCATATATTTT.

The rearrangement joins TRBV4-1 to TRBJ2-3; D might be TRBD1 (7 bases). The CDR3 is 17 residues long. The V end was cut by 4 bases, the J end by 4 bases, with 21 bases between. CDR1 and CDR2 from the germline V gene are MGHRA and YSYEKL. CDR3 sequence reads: CASSLPRGVPGADTQYF. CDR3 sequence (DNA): TGCGCCAGCAGCCTCCCCAGGGGGGTACCGGGAGCAGATACGCAGTATTTT.

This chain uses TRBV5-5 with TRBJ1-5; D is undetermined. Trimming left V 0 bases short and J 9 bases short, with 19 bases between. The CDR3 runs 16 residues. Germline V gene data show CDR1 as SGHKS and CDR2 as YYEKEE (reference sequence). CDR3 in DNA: TGTGCCAGCAGCTTGGGGCACCAAAACGGGGTCCGGCCCCAGCATTTT. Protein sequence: CASSLGHQNGVRPQHF.

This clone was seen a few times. CDR3 sequence reads: CAWSVGGAGGNTIYF. The CDR3 DNA sequence: TGTGCCTGGAGTGTAGGTGGCGCGGGTGGAAACACCATATATTTT. The chain is built from TRBV30 and TRBJ1-3, with unresolved D. The germline gives CDR1 GTSNPN, CDR2 SVGIG (reference sequence). The V end was cut by 0 bases, the J end by 3 bases, with 12 bases between. This CDR3 comprises 15 residues.

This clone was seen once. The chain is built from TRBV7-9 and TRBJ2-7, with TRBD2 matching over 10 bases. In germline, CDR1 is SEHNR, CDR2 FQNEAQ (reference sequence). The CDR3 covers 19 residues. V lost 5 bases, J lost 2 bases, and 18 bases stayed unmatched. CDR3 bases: TGTGCCAGCAGCCAACCTGTGGTAGCGGGAGGCCCGTTGGCCTACGAGCAGTACTTC. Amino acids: CASSQPVVAGGPLAYEQYF. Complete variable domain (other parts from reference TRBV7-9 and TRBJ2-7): DTGVSQNPRHKITKRGQNVTFRCDPISEHNRLYWYRQTLGQGPEFLTYFQNEAQLEKSRLLSDRFSAERPKGSFSTLEIQRTEQGDSAMYLCASSQPVVAGGPLAYEQYFGPGTRLTVT.

The CDR3 nucleotides read TGTGCCAGCACTAGCGGGAGGGCCAGGGATACGCAGTATTTT. It translates to CASTSGRARDTQYF. This chain uses TRBV5-5 with TRBJ2-3; 12 bases are a match to TRBD2. This CDR3 is built from 14 residues. CDR1 is SGHKS, CDR2 YYEKEE, per germline (reference sequence). The V and J ends lost 6 bases and 6 bases, in that order; junction bases with no gene match: 5.

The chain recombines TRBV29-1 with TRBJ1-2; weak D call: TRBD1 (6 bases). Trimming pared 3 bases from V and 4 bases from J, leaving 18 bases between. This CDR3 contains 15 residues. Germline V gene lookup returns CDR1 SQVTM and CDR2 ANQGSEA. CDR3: CSVDLSWVGAYGYTF. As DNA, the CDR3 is TGCAGCGTTGACTTATCTTGGGTGGGGGCCTATGGCTACACCTTC.

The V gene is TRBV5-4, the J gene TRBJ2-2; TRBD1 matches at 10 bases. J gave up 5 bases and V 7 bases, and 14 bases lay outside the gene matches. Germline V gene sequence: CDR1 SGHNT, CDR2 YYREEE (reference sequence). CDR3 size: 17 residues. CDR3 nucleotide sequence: TGTGCCAGCCTATCACCCGGGACAGGGGCGAGTACCGGGGAGCTGTTTTTT. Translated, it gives CASLSPGTGASTGELFF.

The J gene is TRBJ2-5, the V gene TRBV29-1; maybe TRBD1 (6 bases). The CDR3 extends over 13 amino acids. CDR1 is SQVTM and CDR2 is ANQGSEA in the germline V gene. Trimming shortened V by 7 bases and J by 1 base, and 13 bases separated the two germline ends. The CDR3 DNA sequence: TGCAGCGGGAAGGACAGAACCCAAGAGACCCAGTACTTC. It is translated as CSGKDRTQETQYF.

The CDR3 sequence is CASSLEAGGVGYTF. CDR3 DNA sequence: TGTGCCAGCAGTTTAGAGGCGGGGGGCGTCGGCTACACCTTC. V is TRBV28 and J is TRBJ1-2, with D perhaps TRBD1 (6 bases). V was clipped by 2 bases and J by 8 bases, with 15 bases between them. The V gene's germline CDR1 is MDHEN and CDR2 SYDVKM. CDR3 size: 14 residues.

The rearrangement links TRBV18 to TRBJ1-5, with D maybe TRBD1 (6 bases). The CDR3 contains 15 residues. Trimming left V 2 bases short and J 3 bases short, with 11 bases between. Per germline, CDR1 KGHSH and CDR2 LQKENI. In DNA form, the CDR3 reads TGTGCCAGCTCACCAATGGGGGCGAACAATCAGCCCCAGCATTTT. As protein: CASSPMGANNQPQHF.

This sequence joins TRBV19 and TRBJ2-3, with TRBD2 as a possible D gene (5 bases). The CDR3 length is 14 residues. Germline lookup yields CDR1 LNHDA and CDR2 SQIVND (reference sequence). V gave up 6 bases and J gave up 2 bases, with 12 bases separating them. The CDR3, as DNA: TGTGCCAGTAGGAGGACTCGTCCCACAGATACGCAGTATTTT. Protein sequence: CASRRTRPTDTQYF.

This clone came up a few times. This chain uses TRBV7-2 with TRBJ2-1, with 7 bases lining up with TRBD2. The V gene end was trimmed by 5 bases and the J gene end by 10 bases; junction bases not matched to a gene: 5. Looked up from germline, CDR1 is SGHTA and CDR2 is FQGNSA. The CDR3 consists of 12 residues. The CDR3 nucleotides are TGTGCCAGCAGCCTAAGGGAGGGAGAGCAGTTCTTC. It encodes CASSLREGEQFF.

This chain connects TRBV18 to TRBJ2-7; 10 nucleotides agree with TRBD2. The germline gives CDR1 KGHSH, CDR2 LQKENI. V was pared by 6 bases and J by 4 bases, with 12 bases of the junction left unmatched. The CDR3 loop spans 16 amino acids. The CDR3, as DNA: TGTGCCAGCTCCTCCCCCTCTAGCGGGAGTTATTACGAGCAGTACTTC. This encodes CASSSPSSGSYYEQYF.

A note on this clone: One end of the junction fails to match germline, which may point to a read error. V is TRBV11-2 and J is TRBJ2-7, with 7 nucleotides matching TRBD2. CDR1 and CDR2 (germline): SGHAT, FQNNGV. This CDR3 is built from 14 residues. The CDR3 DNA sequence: TGTGCCAGCAGCTTTGGGGGGACTACCTACGGGCAGTACTTC. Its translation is CASSFGGTTYGQYF.

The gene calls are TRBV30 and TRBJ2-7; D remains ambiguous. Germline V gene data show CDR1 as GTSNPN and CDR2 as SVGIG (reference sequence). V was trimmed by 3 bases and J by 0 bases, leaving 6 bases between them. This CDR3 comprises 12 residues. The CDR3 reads CAWRRSSYEQYF. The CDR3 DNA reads TGTGCCTGGAGACGGAGCTCCTACGAGCAGTACTTC.

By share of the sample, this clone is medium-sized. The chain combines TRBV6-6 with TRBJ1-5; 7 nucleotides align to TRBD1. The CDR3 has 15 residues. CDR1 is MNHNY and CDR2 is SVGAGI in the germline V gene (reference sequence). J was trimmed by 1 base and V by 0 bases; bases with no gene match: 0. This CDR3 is CASSYSDRSNQPQHF. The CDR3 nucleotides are TGTGCCAGCAGTTACTCGGACAGGAGCAATCAGCCCCAGCATTTT.

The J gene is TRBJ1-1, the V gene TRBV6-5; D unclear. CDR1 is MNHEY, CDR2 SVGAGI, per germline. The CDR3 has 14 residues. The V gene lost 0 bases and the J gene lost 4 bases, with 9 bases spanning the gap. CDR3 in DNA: TGTGCCAGCAGTTACTCGGATGGGCCCACTGAAGCTTTCTTT. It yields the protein CASSYSDGPTEAFF.

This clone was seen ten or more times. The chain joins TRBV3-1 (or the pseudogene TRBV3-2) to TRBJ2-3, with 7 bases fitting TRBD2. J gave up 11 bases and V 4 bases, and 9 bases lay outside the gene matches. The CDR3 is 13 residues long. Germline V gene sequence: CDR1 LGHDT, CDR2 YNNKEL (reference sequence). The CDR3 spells CASSRTPWGGQYF. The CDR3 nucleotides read TGTGCCAGCAGCCGAACACCTTGGGGGGGGCAGTATTTT.

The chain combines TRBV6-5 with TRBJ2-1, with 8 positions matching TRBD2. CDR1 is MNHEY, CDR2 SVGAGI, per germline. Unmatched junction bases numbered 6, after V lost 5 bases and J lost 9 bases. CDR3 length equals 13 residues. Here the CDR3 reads CASSRTSRVEQFF. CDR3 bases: TGTGCCAGCAGTCGGACTAGCCGAGTTGAGCAGTTCTTC.